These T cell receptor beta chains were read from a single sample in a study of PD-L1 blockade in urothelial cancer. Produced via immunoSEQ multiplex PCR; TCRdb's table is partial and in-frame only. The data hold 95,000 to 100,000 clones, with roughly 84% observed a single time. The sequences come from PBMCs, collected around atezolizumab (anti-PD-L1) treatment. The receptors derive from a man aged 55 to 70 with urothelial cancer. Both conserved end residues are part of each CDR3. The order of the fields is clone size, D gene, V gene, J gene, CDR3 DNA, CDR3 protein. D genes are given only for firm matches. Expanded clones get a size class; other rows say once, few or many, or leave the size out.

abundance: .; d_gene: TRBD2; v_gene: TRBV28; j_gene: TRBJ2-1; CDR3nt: TGTGCCAGCAACTTAGCGGGGGTCCCTCCAAACAATGAGCAGTTCTTC; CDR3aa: CASNLAGVPPNNEQFF
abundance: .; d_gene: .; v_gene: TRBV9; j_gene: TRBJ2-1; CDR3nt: TGTGCCAGCAGCGTAGCTTCTAGAATTGGGTACAATGAGCAGTTCTTC; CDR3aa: CASSVASRIGYNEQFF
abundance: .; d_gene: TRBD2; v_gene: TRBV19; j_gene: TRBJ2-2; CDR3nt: TGTGCCAGTAGTCCTCCGGGACTAGGGAACACCGGGGAGCTGTTTTTT; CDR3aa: CASSPPGLGNTGELFF
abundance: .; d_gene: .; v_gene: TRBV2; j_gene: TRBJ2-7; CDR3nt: TGTGCCAGCAAGGAGTATCGCTTTGTCGGGCAGTACTTC; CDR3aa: CASKEYRFVGQYF
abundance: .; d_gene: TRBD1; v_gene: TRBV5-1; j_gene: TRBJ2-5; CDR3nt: TGCGCCAGCAGCAGGGACAGTGTTAGGACCCAGTACTTC; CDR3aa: CASSRDSVRTQYF
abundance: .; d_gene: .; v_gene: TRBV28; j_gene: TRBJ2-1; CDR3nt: TGTGCCAGCGGTGCGGGACTGCCACCCCACAATGAGCAGTTCTTC; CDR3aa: CASGAGLPPHNEQFF
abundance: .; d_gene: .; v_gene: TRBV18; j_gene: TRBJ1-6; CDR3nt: TGTGCCAGCTCACCAAATCCGTCTAATTCACCCCTCCACTTT; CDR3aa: CASSPNPSNSPLHF
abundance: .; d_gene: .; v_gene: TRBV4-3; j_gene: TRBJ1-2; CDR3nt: TGCGCCAGCAGCCAAGAACTCGCAGGGAACTATGGCTACACCTTC; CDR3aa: CASSQELAGNYGYTF
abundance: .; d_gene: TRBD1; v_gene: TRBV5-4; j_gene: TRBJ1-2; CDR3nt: TGTGCCAGCAGCTTGGGGGGACAGGGGAACTATGGCTACACCTTC; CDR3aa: CASSLGGQGNYGYTF
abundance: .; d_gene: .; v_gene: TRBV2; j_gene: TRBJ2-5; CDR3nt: TGTGCCAGCTGGAGAGAGACCCAGTACTTC; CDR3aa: CASWRETQYF
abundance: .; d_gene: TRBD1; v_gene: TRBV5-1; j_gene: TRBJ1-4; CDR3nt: TGCGCCAGCAGCTTGGAAGGAGGGGGCAAGGAAAAACTGTTTTTT; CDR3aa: CASSLEGGGKEKLFF
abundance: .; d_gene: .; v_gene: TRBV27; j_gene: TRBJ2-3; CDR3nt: TGTGCCAGCAGTTTCTCGAGGGCGTCTGCCCTCACAGATACGCAGTATTTT; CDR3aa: CASSFSRASALTDTQYF
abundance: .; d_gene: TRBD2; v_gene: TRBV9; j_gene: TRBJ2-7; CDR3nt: TGTGCCAGCAGCGATGGCCCACGGGGGGACGAGCAGTACTTC; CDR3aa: CASSDGPRGDEQYF
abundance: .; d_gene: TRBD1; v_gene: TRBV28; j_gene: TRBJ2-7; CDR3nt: TGTGCCAGCAGTTTAAGAGGGACAGGCTCCTACGAGCAGTACTTC; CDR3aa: CASSLRGTGSYEQYF
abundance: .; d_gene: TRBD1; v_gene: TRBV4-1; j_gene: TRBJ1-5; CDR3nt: TGCGCCAGCAGCCAAGGTTTAGGGGGCCGAAATCAGCCCCAGCATTTT; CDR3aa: CASSQGLGGRNQPQHF
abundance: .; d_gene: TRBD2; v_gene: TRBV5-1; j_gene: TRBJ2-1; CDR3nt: TGCGCCAGCAGTCCCAGCGGGGCCCGAGTGAATGAGCAGTTCTTC; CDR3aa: CASSPSGARVNEQFF
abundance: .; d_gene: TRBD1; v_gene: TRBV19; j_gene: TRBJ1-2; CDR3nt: TGTGCCAGTACCGAGACAGGGTACTATGGCTACACCTTC; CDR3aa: CASTETGYYGYTF
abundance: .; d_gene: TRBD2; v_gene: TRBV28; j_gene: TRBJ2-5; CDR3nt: TGTGCCAGCAGTTTGTATACGGGGGGGGCTACGGGAGAGACCCAGTACTTC; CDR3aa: CASSLYTGGATGETQYF
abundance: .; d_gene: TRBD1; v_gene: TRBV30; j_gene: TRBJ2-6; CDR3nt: TGTGCCTGGGCGAAGGGGGCGCTGGGTACTGGGGCCAACGTCCTGACTTTC; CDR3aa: CAWAKGALGTGANVLTF
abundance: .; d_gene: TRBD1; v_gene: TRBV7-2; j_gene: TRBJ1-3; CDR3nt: TGTGCCAGCAGCTCGACAGGGGTATCTGGAAACACCATATATTTT; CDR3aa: CASSSTGVSGNTIYF
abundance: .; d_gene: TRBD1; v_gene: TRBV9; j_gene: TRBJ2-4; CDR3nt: TGTGCCAGCAGCGCTAGCCGGGACAGGGCTGTAGCCAAAAACATTCAGTACTTC; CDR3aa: CASSASRDRAVAKNIQYF
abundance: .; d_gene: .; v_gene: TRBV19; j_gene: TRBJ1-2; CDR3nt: TGTGCCAGTAGTACCAGCACCGGGTTTCTAAACTATGGCTACACCTTC; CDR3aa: CASSTSTGFLNYGYTF
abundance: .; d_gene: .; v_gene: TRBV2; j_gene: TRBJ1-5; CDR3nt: TGTGCCAGCAGTAGGGGACACCAAAGAACAGGGTTGAATCAGCCCCAGCATTTT; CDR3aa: CASSRGHQRTGLNQPQHF
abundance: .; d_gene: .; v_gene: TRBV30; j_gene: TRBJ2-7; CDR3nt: TGTGCCTGGAGGGGGGCGGGAGCGGGCAGGTGGTACGAGCAGTACTTC; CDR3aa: CAWRGAGAGRWYEQYF
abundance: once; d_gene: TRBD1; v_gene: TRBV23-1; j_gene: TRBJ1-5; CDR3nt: TGCGCCAGCAGTCAAACCTTCATCCGGGACAGGGGGCTAACCACTCCTAATCAGCCCCAGCATTTT; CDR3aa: CASSQTFIRDRGLTTPNQPQHF
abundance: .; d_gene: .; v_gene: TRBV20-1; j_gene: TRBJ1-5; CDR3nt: TGCAGTGCTAGACAGGGTCAGCCCCAGCATTTT; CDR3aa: CSARQGQPQHF
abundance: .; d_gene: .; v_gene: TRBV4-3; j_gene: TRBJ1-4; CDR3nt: TGCGCCAGCAGCCAAGATCTCGCGGGGATGACTAATGAAAAACTGTTTTTT; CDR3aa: CASSQDLAGMTNEKLFF
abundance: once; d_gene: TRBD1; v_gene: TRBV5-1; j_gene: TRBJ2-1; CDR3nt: TGCGCCAGCAGCAGTCAGACAGGGACCTACAATGAGCAGTTCTTC; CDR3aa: CASSSQTGTYNEQFF
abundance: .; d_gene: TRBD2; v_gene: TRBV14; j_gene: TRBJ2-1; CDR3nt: TGTGCCAGCAGCCGTGGGACTAGCGGGGGCTTCCCTCGATTCTTC; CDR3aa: CASSRGTSGGFPRFF
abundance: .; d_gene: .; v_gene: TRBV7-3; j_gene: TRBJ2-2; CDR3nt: TGTGCCAGCAGCTTACTGCGGGCAGCCTCCACCGGGGAGCTGTTTTTT; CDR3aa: CASSLLRAASTGELFF
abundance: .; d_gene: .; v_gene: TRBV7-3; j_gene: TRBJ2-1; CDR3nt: TGTGCCAGCAGCTTAACTAGCGGAACCTACAATGAGCAGTTCTTC; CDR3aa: CASSLTSGTYNEQFF
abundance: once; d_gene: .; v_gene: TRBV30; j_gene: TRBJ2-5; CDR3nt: TGTGCCTGGAGTCGCGGGGACCAAGAGACCCAGTACTTC; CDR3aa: CAWSRGDQETQYF
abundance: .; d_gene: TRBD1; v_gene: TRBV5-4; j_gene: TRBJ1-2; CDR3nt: TGTGCCAGCAGCTTGGGGGCAGGGGGCCAGGATGGCTACACCTTC; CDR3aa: CASSLGAGGQDGYTF
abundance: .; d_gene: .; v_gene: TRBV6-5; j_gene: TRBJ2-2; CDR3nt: TGTGCCAGCATCGGATTTCAGGGCACCGGGGAGCTGTTTTTT; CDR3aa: CASIGFQGTGELFF